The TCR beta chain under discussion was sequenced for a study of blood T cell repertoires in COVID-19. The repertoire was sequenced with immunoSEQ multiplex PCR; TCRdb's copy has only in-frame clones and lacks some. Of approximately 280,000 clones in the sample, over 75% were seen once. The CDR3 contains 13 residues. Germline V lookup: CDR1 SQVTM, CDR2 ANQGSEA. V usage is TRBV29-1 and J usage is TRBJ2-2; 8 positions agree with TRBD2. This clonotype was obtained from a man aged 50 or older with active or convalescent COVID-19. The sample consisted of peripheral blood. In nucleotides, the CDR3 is TGCACGGGGGGGCGGCCAGACACCGGGGAGCTGTTTTTT. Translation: CTGGRPDTGELFF.